The 5 T cell receptor beta chains below all came from one sample that was sequenced in a study of glioma-infiltrating T cells after dendritic cell vaccination. TCRdb's table, derived via immunoSEQ multiplex PCR, lists solely in-frame clones and lacks some. The table has tens of thousands of clones, 90% seen once; the top ten hold less than 2.5%. This material consisted of blood, taken before dendritic cell vaccination. These TCRs come from a human donor with glioblastoma.

In its sample, this clone was seen once. V gene TRBV7-2 combines with J gene TRBJ2-3; perhaps TRBD2 as D (5 bases). The CDR3 sequence is 14 residues long. Deletions cut 1 base from V and 6 bases from J, with 11 bases between. Germline V CDR1 and CDR2: SGHTA, FQGNSA. The CDR3 protein is CASSLGLASDTQYF. CDR3 in DNA: TGTGCCAGCAGCTTAGGGCTAGCTTCTGATACGCAGTATTTT. Supplemented by reference TRBV7-2 and TRBJ2-3, the full variable domain reads GAGVSQSPSNKVTEKGKDVELRCDPISGHTALYWYRQSLGQGLEFLIYFQGNSAPDKSGLPSDRFSAERTGGSVSTLTIQRTQQEDSAVYLCASSLGLASDTQYFGPGTRLTVL.

This chain connects TRBV5-6 to TRBJ2-3, with D maybe TRBD1 (6 bases). Germline CDR1 SGHDT, CDR2 YYEEEE. Trimming cost V 4 bases and J 4 bases, with 16 bases left between them. This CDR3 is built from 15 residues. For the CDR3, the DNA is TGTGCCAGCAGCCGATCAGGGGAGTGGTCAGATACGCAGTATTTT. Residues: CASSRSGEWSDTQYF.

This chain joins TRBV5-1 and TRBJ2-5; D is perhaps TRBD2 (8 bases). V dropped 6 bases and J dropped 14 bases, with 20 bases sitting between them. Germline V gene sequence: CDR1 SGHRS, CDR2 YFSETQ. The CDR3 has 12 amino acids. CDR3 in DNA: TGCGCCAGCACCCCGGGAGGGGGCGGTCATTACTTC. Residues: CASTPGGGGHYF.

This chain connects TRBV5-4 to TRBJ2-3; 12 nucleotides agree with TRBD2. CDR1 SGHNT and CDR2 YYREEE come from the germline V gene (reference sequence). Germline trimming cut 1 base from V and 2 bases from J; bases unmatched to any gene: 2. The CDR3 runs 16 residues. CDR3 nucleotide sequence: TGTGCCAGCAGCTTGCGACTAGCGGGGGCCACAGATACGCAGTATTTT. It is translated as CASSLRLAGATDTQYF.

V usage is TRBV29-1 and J usage is TRBJ1-1, with TRBD1 matching 7 bases. The CDR3 totals 14 residues. The ends lost 4 bases at V and 11 bases at J; junction bases unmatched: 16. Germline V lookup: CDR1 SQVTM, CDR2 ANQGSEA. The CDR3 loop is CSVAPRDSHFGAFF. In nucleotides, the CDR3 is TGCAGCGTTGCACCGAGGGACAGTCATTTTGGGGCTTTCTTT.